The 19 T cell receptor beta chains reported below all come from one sample, sequenced in a study of T cell responses to AZD1222 COVID-19 vaccine. Clones were read by immunoSEQ multiplex PCR, and TCRdb kept only the in-frame ones, dropping some. The table shows more than 85,000 clones, with about 88% occurring only once. The sample here was peripheral blood, taken on day 0 of AZD1222 vaccination. The source is an adult in good health.

V gene TRBV7-3 combines with J gene TRBJ2-7; D is uncertain. Germline CDR1 SGHTA, CDR2 FQGTGA. The V gene lost 0 bases and the J gene lost 7 bases, with 13 bases spanning the gap. The CDR3 length is 14 residues. This CDR3 is CASSLTGSSLEQYV. Written as DNA, the CDR3 is TGTGCCAGCAGCTTAACGGGCAGCTCCCTTGAGCAGTACGTC.

The chain has TRBV6-1 and TRBJ2-7; no definite D call. Trimming shortened V by 1 base and J by 0 bases, and 7 bases separated the two germline ends. This CDR3 has 14 amino acids. Germline V lookup: CDR1 MNHNS, CDR2 SASEGT. CDR3 in amino acids: CASSEVQISYEQYF. The CDR3 DNA follows: TGTGCCAGCAGTGAAGTTCAGATCTCCTACGAGCAGTACTTC.

CDR3 in DNA: TGCGCCAGCAGCTTGGAGGGGGGGGCACCTCGCCCGACTGAAGCTTTCTTT. Translating it yields CASSLEGGAPRPTEAFF. This chain links TRBV5-1 with TRBJ1-1; D might be TRBD1 (6 bases). The CDR3 sequence is 17 residues long. Trimming stripped 0 bases from V and 5 bases from J, with 20 bases between. CDR1 is SGHRS, CDR2 YFSETQ, per germline.

J is TRBJ1-4 and V is TRBV21-1. TRBV21-1 is designated a pseudogene. This CDR3 is 16 amino acids long. The CDR3 protein is CASSKGQTSSREKLFF. The CDR3 DNA sequence: TGTGCCAGCAGCAAAGGTCAAACGTCTTCCCGGGAAAAACTGTTTTTT.

The V call is TRBV6-5, the J call TRBJ1-2, with D unclear. The CDR3 has 11 amino acids. Trimming shortened V by 6 bases and J by 6 bases, and 8 bases separated the two germline ends. Germline CDR1 is MNHEY and CDR2 is SVGAGI. The CDR3 protein is CASRFAHGYTF. The DNA for the CDR3 is TGTGCCAGCAGGTTTGCCCATGGCTACACCTTC.

This chain uses TRBV28 with TRBJ1-5, with TRBD1 identical over 8 bases. The CDR3 loop spans 16 amino acids. Per the germline V gene, CDR1 is MDHEN and CDR2 is SYDVKM. V was pared by 6 bases and J by 7 bases, with 14 bases of the junction left unmatched. CDR3 DNA sequence: TGTGCCAGCAGGACCTACTCCGGGACAGGTAGCCAGCCCCAGCATTTT. This translates into CASRTYSGTGSQPQHF.

The J gene is TRBJ1-1, the V gene TRBV7-2; maybe TRBD1 (5 bases). CDR3 length equals 14 residues. In germline, CDR1 is SGHTA, CDR2 FQGNSA. V lost 2 bases and J lost 7, with 14 bases in between. CDR3 DNA: TGTGCCAGCAGCTTACTTGCGATAAGGGGTGAAGCTTTCTTT. The encoded protein is CASSLLAIRGEAFF. The whole variable domain, filled in from reference TRBV7-2 and TRBJ1-1, reads GAGVSQSPSNKVTEKGKDVELRCDPISGHTALYWYRQSLGQGLEFLIYFQGNSAPDKSGLPSDRFSAERTGGSVSTLTIQRTQQEDSAVYLCASSLLAIRGEAFFGQGTRLTVV.

The CDR3 DNA reads TGTGCCAGCAGCCCTGGTGTGGGCTTACTGGGGTATGGCTACACCTTC. Its translation is CASSPGVGLLGYGYTF. The chain combines TRBV5-6 with TRBJ1-2; no definite D call. Germline V gene sequence: CDR1 SGHDT, CDR2 YYEEEE. CDR3 length: 16 residues. V lost 4 bases, J lost 5 bases, and 21 bases lay in between.

The rearrangement uses TRBV14 and TRBJ2-3; possibly TRBD2 for D (6 bases). The germline CDR1 and CDR2 sequences are SGHDN and FVKESK. The CDR3 is 14 residues long. V lost 10 bases, J lost 0 bases, and 14 bases lay in between. The CDR3 protein is CATSEGRSTDTQYF. For the CDR3, the DNA is TGTGCCACAAGTGAGGGGAGGAGCACAGATACGCAGTATTTT.

V is TRBV18 and J is TRBJ2-6; 12 positions match TRBD1. Trimming at V came to 1 base and at J to 2 bases, leaving 3 bases not matched to a gene. Germline V lookup: CDR1 KGHSH, CDR2 LQKENI. The CDR3 has 18 amino acids. In nucleotides, the CDR3 is TGTGCCAGCTCACCACGGGGGACAGGGGGCACTGGGGCCAACGTCCTGACTTTC. Amino acid sequence: CASSPRGTGGTGANVLTF.

The chain is built from TRBV7-2 and TRBJ1-6, with D maybe TRBD1 (6 bases). This CDR3 is built from 17 residues. V lost 5 bases and J 4 bases, leaving 18 bases between the germline ends. Germline assignment: CDR1 SGHTA and CDR2 FQGNSA. The CDR3 sequence: CASSKFTGSAYNSPLHF. CDR3 DNA sequence: TGTGCCAGCAGCAAATTCACAGGGAGCGCTTATAATTCACCCCTCCACTTT. Based on the CDR3 plus reference TRBV7-2 and TRBJ1-6, the full variable domain is GAGVSQSPSNKVTEKGKDVELRCDPISGHTALYWYRQSLGQGLEFLIYFQGNSAPDKSGLPSDRFSAERTGGSVSTLTIQRTQQEDSAVYLCASSKFTGSAYNSPLHFGNGTRLTVT.

J is TRBJ2-7 and V is TRBV27; TRBD2 agrees at 13 bases. The CDR3 is 14 amino acids. The germline V gene encodes CDR1 MNHEY and CDR2 SMNVEV (reference sequence). V lost 6 bases, J lost 6 bases, and 5 bases stayed unmatched. CDR3 DNA: TGTGCCAGCAGACTCACTAGCGGGGGGGGCGAGCAGTACTTC. It yields the protein CASRLTSGGGEQYF.

The chain is built from TRBV5-4 and TRBJ2-5; 9 bases are a match to TRBD1. The CDR3 consists of 15 residues. Germline CDR1 SGHNT, CDR2 YYREEE (reference sequence). V shed 4 bases and J 4 bases; nucleotides not matched to a gene: 8. CDR3 sequence (DNA): TGTGCCAGCAGCCGACCGGGACAGGGAAGAGAGACCCAGTACTTC. This codes for CASSRPGQGRETQYF.

The J gene is TRBJ1-1, the V gene TRBV5-4, with no clear D. CDR1 SGHNT and CDR2 YYREEE come from the germline V gene (reference sequence). This CDR3 spans 13 amino acids. V was clipped by 0 bases and J by 8 bases, with 11 bases between them. In DNA, the CDR3 is TGTGCCAGCAGCTTGGGGCCTTGGCCGGAAGCTTTCTTT. This sequence encodes CASSLGPWPEAFF.

The V gene is TRBV5-1, the J gene TRBJ2-1; D gene unclear. V lost 4 bases to trimming and J lost 4 bases, with 18 bases between them. The CDR3 runs 16 residues. Germline V gene data show CDR1 as SGHRS and CDR2 as YFSETQ. CDR3 in amino acids: CASSPTGWDKYNEQFF. The CDR3 DNA sequence: TGCGCCAGCAGCCCAACCGGGTGGGATAAGTACAATGAGCAGTTCTTC.

Only a few counts were recorded for this clone. The gene calls are TRBV11-3 and TRBJ2-1, with a possible D match to TRBD2 (6 bases). CDR3 length: 15 amino acids. In germline, CDR1 is SGHNT, CDR2 YENEEA. Deletions cut 0 bases from V and 6 bases from J, with 12 bases between. The CDR3 region has the DNA TGTGCCAGCAGCTTAGAGTCCCCGGGGGTCAATGAGCAGTTCTTC. Its translation is CASSLESPGVNEQFF.

This clone was detected only once. DNA for the CDR3: TGTGCCACCAGCAGAGTAGGTGGCAGGGGGCAAGAGACCCAGTACTTC. It specifies CATSRVGGRGQETQYF. The rearrangement uses TRBV15 and TRBJ2-5; TRBD1 aligns across 7 bases. The CDR3 is 16 amino acids. J gave up 2 bases and V 1 base, and 7 bases lay outside the gene matches. CDR1 is LNHNV, CDR2 YYDKDF, per germline (reference sequence).

A single count supports this clone. V is TRBV2 and J is TRBJ2-3; 10 bases agree with TRBD1. The V gene's germline CDR1 is SNHLY and CDR2 FYNNEI. CDR3 length equals 15 residues. Trimming at V came to 6 bases and at J to 4 bases, leaving 7 bases not matched to a gene. The CDR3 region has the DNA TGTGCCAGCAGAGTTGACAGGGGGCTGGCAGATACGCAGTATTTT. It specifies CASRVDRGLADTQYF.

This chain connects TRBV6-6 to TRBJ2-7, with 10 bases aligning to TRBD2. This CDR3 region has 14 residues. The germline CDR1 and CDR2 sequences are MNHNY and SVGAGI (reference sequence). With V trimmed by 4 bases and J by 4 bases, 4 bases remained unmatched. Here the CDR3 DNA reads TGTGCCAGCAGTTTCCTAGCGGGGGCATACGAGCAGTACTTC. This encodes CASSFLAGAYEQYF.